What follows are 21 T cell receptor beta chains derived from one specimen sequenced in a study of T-cell reconstitution after alpha-beta-depleted transplantation in children. It was with unique molecular identifiers that the TCRbeta library was prepared. TCRdb processed the PCR reads anew with MiXCR; each CDR3 protein has one entry. The sample records a few hundred thousand distinct CDR3 sequences, approximately 24% being singletons. Sample: PBMCs, mostly from graft donor cells, taken 360 days after TCRalphabeta/CD19-depleted stem cell transplant. Receptors were obtained from a female patient younger than 10 who had a stem cell transplant for congenital amegakaryocytic thrombocytopenia, so the T cells may come from the graft donor.

This clonotype was counted only a few times. The chain couples TRBV12-3 or TRBV12-4 to TRBJ1-2; D is unclear. Trimming removed 2 bases at V and 5 bases at J, with 12 bases between. This CDR3 has 14 amino acids. The CDR3 DNA follows: TGTGCCAGCAGTTTATCGGCACTTCCTTATGGCTACACCTTC. It translates to CASSLSALPYGYTF.

This clonotype turned up a few times. The chain carries TRBV29-1 and TRBJ2-7; TRBD1 matches at 10 bases. V was pared by 6 bases and J by 3 bases, with 5 bases of the junction left unmatched. The germline V gene has CDR1 SQVTM and CDR2 ANQGSEA. This CDR3 region has 13 residues. This CDR3 reads CSVGTGVYYEQYF. The CDR3 DNA is TGCAGCGTCGGGACAGGGGTATACTACGAGCAGTACTTC.

The chain joins TRBV20-1 to TRBJ2-7, with 10 positions matching TRBD2. This CDR3 is built from 15 residues. Losses at the gene ends were 2 bases for V and 6 bases for J; bases not matched to a gene: 10. CDR1 and CDR2 from the germline V gene are DFQATT and SNEGSKA (reference sequence). CDR3 DNA: TGCAGTGCTAGAAAAGCGGGAGGGGAGTTTTTCGAGCAGTACTTC. It yields the protein CSARKAGGEFFEQYF.

The chain is built from TRBV28 and TRBJ2-7; TRBD2 agrees at 7 bases. This CDR3 is 15 amino acids long. V lost 3 bases, J lost 0 bases, and 5 bases stayed unmatched. Germline V gives CDR1 MDHEN, CDR2 SYDVKM. CDR3: CASSFLTGGSYEQYF. The CDR3 DNA reads TGTGCCAGCAGTTTCCTCACGGGAGGCTCCTACGAGCAGTACTTC.

There are a few counts of this clonotype. The chain is built from TRBV21-1 and TRBJ2-5; no check of the table's D call, TRBD1, against the DNA was made. TRBV21-1 constitutes a pseudogene. The CDR3 extends over 17 amino acids. The CDR3 bases are TGTGCCAGCAGAGCGGGGCAGGAGGGAGAGGGCCAAGAGACCCAGTACTTC. Protein: CASRAGQEGEGQETQYF.

This clonotype came up a few times. The chain uses TRBV29-1 and TRBJ2-7; D is uncertain. The CDR3 extends over 14 amino acids. V was cut by 5 bases and J by 0 bases, with 14 bases left in between. Germline V CDR1 and CDR2: SQVTM, ANQGSEA. CDR3 protein: CSVTPSRSSYEQYF. The CDR3 DNA reads TGCAGCGTTACTCCGAGCCGGAGCTCCTACGAGCAGTACTTC.

The table lists this clonotype with many counts. The rearrangement links TRBV20-1 to TRBJ2-1; perhaps TRBD1 as D (5 bases). Germline values: CDR1 DFQATT, CDR2 SNEGSKA (reference sequence). The CDR3 is 10 residues long. Trimming cost V 4 bases and J 10 bases, with 8 bases left between them. The CDR3 here is CSAIRGEQFF. In nucleotides, the CDR3 is TGCAGTGCTATTAGGGGAGAGCAGTTCTTC.

DNA of the CDR3: TGTGCCAGCAGTTTTGTAACTAGCGGGGGGGTATCAAACTACGAGCAGTACTTC. Amino acids: CASSFVTSGGVSNYEQYF. The chain carries TRBV28 and TRBJ2-7; the match to TRBD2 covers 13 bases. CDR3 length: 18 residues. Germline assignment: CDR1 MDHEN and CDR2 SYDVKM. The V gene end was trimmed by 3 bases and the J gene end by 3 bases; junction bases not matched to a gene: 11.

This clonotype was counted only a few times. The genes are TRBV9 and TRBJ2-6, with 9 bases matching TRBD2. The trim removed 3 bases at V and 0 bases at J, leaving 7 bases unmatched. Germline loops: CDR1 SGDLS, CDR2 YYNGEE. The CDR3 consists of 18 residues. CDR3 loop: CASSGPLAGPSGANVLTF. CDR3 DNA sequence: TGTGCCAGCAGCGGTCCTCTAGCGGGACCCTCTGGGGCCAACGTCCTGACTTTC.

This clonotype was observed a handful of times. The chain uses TRBV7-8 and TRBJ1-2; a weak D match, TRBD1 (6 bases). V lost 0 bases to trimming and J lost 6 bases, with 11 bases between them. This CDR3 is 14 amino acids long. The germline V gene has CDR1 SGHVS and CDR2 FQNEAQ. In nucleotides, the CDR3 is TGTGCCAGCAGCTTAGCAGGGGGAACCCATGGCTACACCTTC. Encoded protein: CASSLAGGTHGYTF.

This clonotype has a handful of counts. The J gene is TRBJ2-7, the V gene TRBV20-1; TRBD1 agrees at 8 bases. CDR3 length equals 11 residues. Germline V gene data show CDR1 as DFQATT and CDR2 as SNEGSKA (reference sequence). Trimming removed 6 bases from V and 10 bases from J; junction bases left unmatched: 8. DNA for the CDR3: TGCAGTGCATCCGGGACAGGCTTACAGTACTTC. Its translation is CSASGTGLQYF.

This clonotype was counted between two and nine times. V is TRBV12-3 or TRBV12-4 and J is TRBJ1-1; D call uncertain. The V and J ends lost 5 bases and 0 bases respectively, with 10 bases between them. The CDR3 contains 14 residues. CDR3 coding DNA: TGTGCCAGCAGTCCTAATACAGTGAACACTGAAGCTTTCTTT. Translation: CASSPNTVNTEAFF.

The chain carries TRBV7-9 and TRBJ2-2, with 7 nucleotides matching TRBD1. This CDR3 is 16 amino acids long. Per the germline V gene, CDR1 is SEHNR and CDR2 is FQNEAQ (reference sequence). With V trimmed by 5 bases and J by 6 bases, 12 bases remained unmatched. The DNA for the CDR3 is TGTGCCAGCAGCAATCACCGACAGGGTTTGTCCGGGGAGCTGTTTTTT. As protein: CASSNHRQGLSGELFF.

At least ten counts were recorded for this clonotype. The V gene is TRBV12-3 or TRBV12-4, the J gene TRBJ1-2; TRBD1 is a possible D gene (5 bases). This CDR3 is 12 amino acids long. Trimming left V 6 bases short and J 8 bases short, with 13 bases between. For the CDR3, the DNA is TGTGCCAGCAGGGGACTTGGGGAGGGCTACACCTTC. It codes for CASRGLGEGYTF.

This clonotype was seen only a few times. The chain carries TRBV7-2 and TRBJ1-1; D is uncertain. Germline CDR1 reads SGHTA; CDR2 reads FQGNSA. The ends were cut back, 2 bases at V and 8 bases at J, with 12 bases in the middle. The CDR3 has 13 residues. CDR3 DNA: TGTGCCAGCAGCTTATTAGGGATTCCCGAAGCTTTCTTT. Its protein product is CASSLLGIPEAFF.

This clonotype turned up a few times. The chain is built from TRBV12-3 or TRBV12-4 and TRBJ2-4; D uncertain. V was clipped by 3 bases and J by 4 bases, with 4 bases between them. This CDR3 spans 12 amino acids. CDR3 loop: CASSLRKNIQYF. The CDR3 DNA follows: TGTGCCAGCAGTTTGAGGAAAAACATTCAGTACTTC.

V and J are TRBV12-3 or TRBV12-4 and TRBJ1-5, with a weak D call TRBD1 (6 bases). V was cut by 3 bases and J by 6 bases, with 15 bases left in between. The CDR3 loop spans 15 amino acids. This CDR3 is CASSFRGGAFQPQHF. Written as DNA, the CDR3 is TGTGCCAGCAGTTTTCGAGGGGGGGCTTTTCAGCCCCAGCATTTT.

The chain links TRBV28 to TRBJ2-7; D is undetermined. Germline V gives CDR1 MDHEN, CDR2 SYDVKM. This CDR3 is built from 14 residues. V lost 5 bases and J lost 0, with 11 bases in between. In nucleotides, the CDR3 is TGTGCCAGCAGTCGCGACATTCCCTCCTACGAGCAGTACTTC. Translating gives CASSRDIPSYEQYF.

This clonotype was counted at least ten times. The chain couples TRBV12-3 or TRBV12-4 to TRBJ1-2; D unclear. CDR3 length equals 12 residues. Trimming left V 5 bases short and J 4 bases short, with 8 bases between. The CDR3 DNA reads as TGTGCCAGCAGTCCGTCTCGCTATGGCTACACCTTC. It translates to CASSPSRYGYTF.

This rearrangement joins TRBV5-1 to TRBJ1-1; D is uncertain. This CDR3 has 14 amino acids. Per germline, CDR1 SGHRS and CDR2 YFSETQ. Trimming took off 1 base at V and 1 base at J, with 8 bases between the two ends. The CDR3 DNA is TGCGCCAGCAGCTTGATCAATAAGAACACTGAAGCTTTCTTT. Protein product: CASSLINKNTEAFF.

The chain employs TRBV12-3 or TRBV12-4 and TRBJ2-5, with 10 bases matching TRBD1. The V and J ends lost 4 bases and 3 bases, in that order; junction bases with no gene match: 2. CDR3 length: 14 amino acids. The CDR3 DNA reads as TGTGCCAGCAGTTGGGGGACAGGGGAAGAGACCCAGTACTTC. Amino acid sequence: CASSWGTGEETQYF.